The present T cell receptor beta chain was sequenced within a study of blood T cells in healthy people across ages. Points from the study as a whole: Nothing was known about donor CMV status, and this possibly confounded expanded clonotype changes. When set beside aged donors, long-lived donors presented more naive CD4+ cells and higher diversity.

Total RNA was isolated from each sample in quantities of at least 6 micrograms. Points on this clonotype: The antigen is undetermined.

Per germline, CDR1 SQVTM and CDR2 ANQGSEA. The CDR3 is 14 amino acids. Trimming cost V 4 bases and J 4 bases; bases outside gene matches: 9. The authors ran a second PCR of about 6 to 12 cycles using a sample-barcoded 5' primer and a J-beta primer mix. From the 5' RACE reads, TCRdb called clonotypes with MiXCR, one entry per CDR3 protein. Here the sample spans 1.5 million to 2 million distinct CDR3 sequences, about 28% being singletons. The chain employs TRBV29-1 and TRBJ2-5; 7 bases fit TRBD1. This TCR derives from a woman between 25 and 40 years old in good health. The sample was blood. The CDR3 DNA is TGCAGCGTTGCTATAGGGGGCGCGGGAGAGACCCAGTACTTC. Translated: CSVAIGGAGETQYF.